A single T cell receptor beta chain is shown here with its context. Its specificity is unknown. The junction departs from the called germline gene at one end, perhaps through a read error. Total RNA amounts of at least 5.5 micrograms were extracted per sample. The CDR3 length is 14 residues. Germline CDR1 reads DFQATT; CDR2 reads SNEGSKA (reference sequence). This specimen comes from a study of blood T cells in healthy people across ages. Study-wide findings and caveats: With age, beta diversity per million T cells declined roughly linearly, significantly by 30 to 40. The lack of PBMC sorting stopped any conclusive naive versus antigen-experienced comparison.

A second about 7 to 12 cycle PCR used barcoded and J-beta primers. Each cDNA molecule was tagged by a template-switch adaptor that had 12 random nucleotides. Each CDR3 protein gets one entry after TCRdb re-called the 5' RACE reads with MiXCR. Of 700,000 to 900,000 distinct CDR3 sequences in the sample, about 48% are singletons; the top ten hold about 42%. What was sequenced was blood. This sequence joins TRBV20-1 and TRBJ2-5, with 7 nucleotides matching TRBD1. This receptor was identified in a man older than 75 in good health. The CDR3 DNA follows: TGCAATGCTAGAGTACGGCAGGGGGTGGGTGAGCAGTACTTC. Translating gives CNARVRQGVGEQYF.